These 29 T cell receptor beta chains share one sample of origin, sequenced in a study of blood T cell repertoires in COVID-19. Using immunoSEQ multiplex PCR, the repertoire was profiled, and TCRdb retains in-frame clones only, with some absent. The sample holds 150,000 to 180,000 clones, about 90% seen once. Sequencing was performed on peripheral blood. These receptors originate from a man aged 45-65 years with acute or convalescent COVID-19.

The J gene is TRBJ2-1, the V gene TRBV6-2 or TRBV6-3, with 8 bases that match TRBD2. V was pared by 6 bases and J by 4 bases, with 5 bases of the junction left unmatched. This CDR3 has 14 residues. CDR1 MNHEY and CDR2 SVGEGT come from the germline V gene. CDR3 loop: CASRYQRGYNEQFF. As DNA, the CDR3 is TGTGCCAGCAGGTACCAGCGGGGGTACAATGAGCAGTTCTTC.

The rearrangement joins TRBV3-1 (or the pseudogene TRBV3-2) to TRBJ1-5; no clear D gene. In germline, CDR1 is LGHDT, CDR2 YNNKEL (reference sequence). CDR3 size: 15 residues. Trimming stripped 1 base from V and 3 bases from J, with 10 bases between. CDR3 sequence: CASSQAGRDNQPQHF. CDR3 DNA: TGTGCCAGCAGCCAAGCCGGGCGGGACAATCAGCCCCAGCATTTT.

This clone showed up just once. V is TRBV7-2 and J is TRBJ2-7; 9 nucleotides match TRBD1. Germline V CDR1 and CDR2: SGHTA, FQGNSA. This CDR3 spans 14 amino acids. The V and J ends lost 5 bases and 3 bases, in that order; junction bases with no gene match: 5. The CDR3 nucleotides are TGTGCCAGCAGCCCTTGGGGACAGGGCTACGAGCAGTACTTC. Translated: CASSPWGQGYEQYF.

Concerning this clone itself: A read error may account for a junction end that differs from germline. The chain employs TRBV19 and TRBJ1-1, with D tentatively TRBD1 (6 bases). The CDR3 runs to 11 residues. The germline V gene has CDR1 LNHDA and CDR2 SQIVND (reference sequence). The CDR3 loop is CASIIQGEAFF. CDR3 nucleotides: TGTGCCAGTATTATACAGGGAGAAGCTTTCTTT.

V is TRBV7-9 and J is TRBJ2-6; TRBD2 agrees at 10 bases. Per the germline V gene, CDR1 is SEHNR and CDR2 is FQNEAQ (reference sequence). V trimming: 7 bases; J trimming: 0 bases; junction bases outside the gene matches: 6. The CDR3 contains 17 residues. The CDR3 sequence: CASTRTSGISGANVLTF. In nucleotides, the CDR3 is TGTGCCAGCACCAGGACTAGCGGAATCTCTGGGGCCAACGTCCTGACTTTC.

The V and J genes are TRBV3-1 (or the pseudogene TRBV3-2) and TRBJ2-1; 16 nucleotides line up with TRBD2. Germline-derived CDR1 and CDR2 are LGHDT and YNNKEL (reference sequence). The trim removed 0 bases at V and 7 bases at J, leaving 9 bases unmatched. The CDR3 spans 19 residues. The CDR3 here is CASSQEMGLAGGRFNEQFF. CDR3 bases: TGTGCCAGCAGCCAAGAAATGGGACTAGCGGGAGGGCGTTTTAATGAGCAGTTCTTC.

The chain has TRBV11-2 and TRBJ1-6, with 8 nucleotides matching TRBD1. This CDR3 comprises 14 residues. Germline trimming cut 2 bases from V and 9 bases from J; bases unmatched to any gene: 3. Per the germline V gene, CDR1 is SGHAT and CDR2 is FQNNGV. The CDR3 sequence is CASSLQGAISPLHF. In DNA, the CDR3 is TGTGCCAGCAGCTTACAGGGGGCTATTTCACCCCTCCACTTT.

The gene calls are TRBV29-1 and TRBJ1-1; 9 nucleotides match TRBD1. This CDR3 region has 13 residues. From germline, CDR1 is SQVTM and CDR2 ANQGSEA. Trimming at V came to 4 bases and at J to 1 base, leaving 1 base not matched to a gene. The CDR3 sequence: CSVGTGANTEAFF. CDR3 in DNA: TGCAGCGTTGGGACAGGGGCGAACACTGAAGCTTTCTTT.

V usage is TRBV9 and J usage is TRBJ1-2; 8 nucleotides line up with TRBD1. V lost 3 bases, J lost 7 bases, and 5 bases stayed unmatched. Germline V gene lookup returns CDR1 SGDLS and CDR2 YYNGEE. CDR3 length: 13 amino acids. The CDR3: CASSARTGLGYTF. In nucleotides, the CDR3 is TGTGCCAGCAGCGCCCGGACAGGGCTTGGCTACACCTTC.

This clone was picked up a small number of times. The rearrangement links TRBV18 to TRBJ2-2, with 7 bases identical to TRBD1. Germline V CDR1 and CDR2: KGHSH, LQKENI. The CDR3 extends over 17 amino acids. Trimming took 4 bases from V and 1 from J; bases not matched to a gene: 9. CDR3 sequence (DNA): TGTGCCAGCTCACTCACGCCCGGGACAGTGAACACCGGGGAGCTGTTTTTT. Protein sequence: CASSLTPGTVNTGELFF.

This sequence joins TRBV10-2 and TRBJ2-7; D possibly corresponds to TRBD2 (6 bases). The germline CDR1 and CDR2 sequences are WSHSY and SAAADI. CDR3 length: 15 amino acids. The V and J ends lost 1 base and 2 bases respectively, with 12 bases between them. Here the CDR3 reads CASSELMGGPYEQYF. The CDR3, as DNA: TGCGCCAGCAGTGAGTTGATGGGAGGCCCCTACGAGCAGTACTTC.

The CDR3 DNA reads as TGTGCCTGGAGTACTCCCACGGACAGGTTACTTTTTCGAAACACCATATATTTT. Protein product: CAWSTPTDRLLFRNTIYF. The V and J genes are TRBV30 and TRBJ1-3; 7 bases are a match to TRBD1. Germline V gene sequence: CDR1 GTSNPN, CDR2 SVGIG (reference sequence). The CDR3 loop spans 18 amino acids. V shed 2 bases and J 5 bases; nucleotides not matched to a gene: 18.

The CDR3 reads CASSQYSTDTQYF. Written as DNA, the CDR3 is TGTGCCAGCAGCCAGTACTCCACAGATACGCAGTATTTT. The V call is TRBV14, the J call TRBJ2-3; D is unclear. The CDR3 runs 13 residues. The V end was cut by 3 bases, the J end by 2 bases, with 6 bases between. Per the germline V gene, CDR1 is SGHDN and CDR2 is FVKESK. Filled out from reference TRBV14 and TRBJ2-3, the complete variable domain reads EAGVTQFPSHSVIEKGQTVTLRCDPISGHDNLYWYRRVMGKEIKFLLHFVKESKQDESGMPNNRFLAERTGGTYSTLKVQPAELEDSGVYFCASSQYSTDTQYFGPGTRLTVL.

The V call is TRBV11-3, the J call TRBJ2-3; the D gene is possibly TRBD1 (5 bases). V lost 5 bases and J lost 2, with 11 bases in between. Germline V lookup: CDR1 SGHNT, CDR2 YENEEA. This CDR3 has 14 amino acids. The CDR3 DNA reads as TGTGCCAGCAGCACCAGACAGAACACAGATACGCAGTATTTT. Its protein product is CASSTRQNTDTQYF.

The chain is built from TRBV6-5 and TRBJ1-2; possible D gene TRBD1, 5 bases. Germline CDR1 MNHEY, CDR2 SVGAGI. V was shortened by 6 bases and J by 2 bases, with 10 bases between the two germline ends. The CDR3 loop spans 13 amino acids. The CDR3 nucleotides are TGTGCCAGCAGACTGACAGCCAACTATGGCTACACCTTC. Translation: CASRLTANYGYTF.

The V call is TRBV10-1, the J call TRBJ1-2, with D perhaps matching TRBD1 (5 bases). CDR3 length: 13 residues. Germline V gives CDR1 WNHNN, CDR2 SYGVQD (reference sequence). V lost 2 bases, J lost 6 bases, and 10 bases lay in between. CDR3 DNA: TGCGCCAGCAGTGAGGCCAGGGAGGATGGCTACACCTTC. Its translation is CASSEAREDGYTF.

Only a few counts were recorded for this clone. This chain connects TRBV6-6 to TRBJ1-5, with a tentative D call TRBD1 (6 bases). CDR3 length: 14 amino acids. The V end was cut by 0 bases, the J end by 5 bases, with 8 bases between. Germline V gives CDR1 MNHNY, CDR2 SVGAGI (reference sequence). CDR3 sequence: CASSYSGTYQPQHF. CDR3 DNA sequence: TGTGCCAGCAGTTACTCCGGGACATATCAGCCCCAGCATTTT.

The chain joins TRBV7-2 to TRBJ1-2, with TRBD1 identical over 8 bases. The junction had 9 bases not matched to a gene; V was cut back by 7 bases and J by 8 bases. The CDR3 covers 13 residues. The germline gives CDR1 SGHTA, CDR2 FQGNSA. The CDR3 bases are TGTGCCAGCACCCGGACAGGGACGGGCGGCTACACCTTC. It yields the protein CASTRTGTGGYTF.

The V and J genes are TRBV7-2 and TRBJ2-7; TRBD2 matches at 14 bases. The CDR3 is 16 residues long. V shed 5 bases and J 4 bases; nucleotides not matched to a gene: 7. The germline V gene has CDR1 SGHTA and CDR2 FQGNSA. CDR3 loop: CASSSSGTSGSYEQYF. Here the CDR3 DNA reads TGTGCCAGCAGCAGCTCCGGGACTAGCGGGAGTTACGAGCAGTACTTC.

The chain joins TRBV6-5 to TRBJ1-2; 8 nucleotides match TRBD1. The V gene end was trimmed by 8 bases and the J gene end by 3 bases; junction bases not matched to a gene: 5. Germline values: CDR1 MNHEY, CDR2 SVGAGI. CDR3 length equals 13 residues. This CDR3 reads CASSGGSDYGYTF. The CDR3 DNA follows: TGTGCCAGCTCAGGGGGCTCGGACTATGGCTACACCTTC.

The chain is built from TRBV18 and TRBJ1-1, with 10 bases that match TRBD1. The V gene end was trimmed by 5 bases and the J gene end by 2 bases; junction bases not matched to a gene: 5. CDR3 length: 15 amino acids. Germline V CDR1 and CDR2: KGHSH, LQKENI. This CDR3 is CASSVGTGENTEAFF. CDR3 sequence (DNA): TGTGCCAGCTCAGTTGGGACAGGGGAAAACACTGAAGCTTTCTTT.

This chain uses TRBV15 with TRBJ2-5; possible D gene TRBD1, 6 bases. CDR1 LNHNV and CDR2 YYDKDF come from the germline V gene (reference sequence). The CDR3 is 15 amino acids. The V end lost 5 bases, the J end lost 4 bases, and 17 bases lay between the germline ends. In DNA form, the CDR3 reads TGTGCCACCAGCTGGACAGCCCAGGAAGGAGAGACCCAGTACTTC. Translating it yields CATSWTAQEGETQYF.

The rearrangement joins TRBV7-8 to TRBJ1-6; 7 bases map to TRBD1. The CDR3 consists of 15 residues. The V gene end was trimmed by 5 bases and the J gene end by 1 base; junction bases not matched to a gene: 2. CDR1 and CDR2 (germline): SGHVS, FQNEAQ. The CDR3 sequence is CASSPQGSYNSPLHF. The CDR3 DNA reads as TGTGCCAGCAGCCCACAGGGGTCCTATAATTCACCCCTCCACTTT.

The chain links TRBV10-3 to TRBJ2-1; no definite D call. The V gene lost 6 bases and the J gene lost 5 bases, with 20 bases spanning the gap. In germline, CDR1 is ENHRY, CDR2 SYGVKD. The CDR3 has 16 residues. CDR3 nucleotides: TGTGCCATCAGAGATCTTCAGGAAAACCCCGACAATGAGCAGTTCTTC. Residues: CAIRDLQENPDNEQFF.

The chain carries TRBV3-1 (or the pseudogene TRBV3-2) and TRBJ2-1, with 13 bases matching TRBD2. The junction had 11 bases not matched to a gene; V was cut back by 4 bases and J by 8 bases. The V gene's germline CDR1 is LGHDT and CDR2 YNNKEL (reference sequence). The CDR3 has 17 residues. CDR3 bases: TGTGCCAGCAGCCCCACTAGCGGGAGGGCCCGTTTAGATGAGCAGTTCTTC. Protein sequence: CASSPTSGRARLDEQFF.

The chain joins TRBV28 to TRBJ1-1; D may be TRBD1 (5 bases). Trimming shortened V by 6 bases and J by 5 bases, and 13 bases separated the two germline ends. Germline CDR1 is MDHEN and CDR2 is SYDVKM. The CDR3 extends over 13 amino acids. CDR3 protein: CASRAGGRTEAFF. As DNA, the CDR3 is TGTGCCAGCAGGGCCGGGGGGAGGACTGAAGCTTTCTTT. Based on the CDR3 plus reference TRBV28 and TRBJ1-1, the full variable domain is DVKVTQSSRYLVKRTGEKVFLECVQDMDHENMFWYRQDPGLGLRLIYFSYDVKMKEKGDIPEGYSVSREKKERFSLILESASTNQTSMYLCASRAGGRTEAFFGQGTRLTVV.

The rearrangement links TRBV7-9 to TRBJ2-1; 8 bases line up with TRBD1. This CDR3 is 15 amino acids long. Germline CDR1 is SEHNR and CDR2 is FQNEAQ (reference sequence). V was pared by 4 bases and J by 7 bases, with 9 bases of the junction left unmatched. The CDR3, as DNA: TGTGCCAGCAGCTACCGGGACAGGTGGGGGAATGAGCAGTTCTTC. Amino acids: CASSYRDRWGNEQFF.

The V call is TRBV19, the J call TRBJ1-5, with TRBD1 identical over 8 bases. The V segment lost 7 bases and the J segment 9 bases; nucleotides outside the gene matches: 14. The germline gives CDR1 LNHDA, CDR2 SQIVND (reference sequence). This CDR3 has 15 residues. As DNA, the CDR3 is TGTGCCAGTATCCCCCCCCAGGGGGCTGGCTGGCCCCAGCATTTT. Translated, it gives CASIPPQGAGWPQHF.

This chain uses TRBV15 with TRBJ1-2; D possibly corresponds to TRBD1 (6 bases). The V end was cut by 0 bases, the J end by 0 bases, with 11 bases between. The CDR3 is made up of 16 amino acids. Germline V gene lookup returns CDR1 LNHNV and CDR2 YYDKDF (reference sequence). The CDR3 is CATSRDLQGTNYGYTF. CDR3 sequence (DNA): TGTGCCACCAGCAGAGACCTACAGGGAACTAACTATGGCTACACCTTC.